This T cell receptor beta chain appears in the sequencing data of a study of beta chain features in type 1 diabetes (dated by TCRdb to 2017 to 2018). About the study as a whole: Mean age, gender distribution, total cell number and subset yield were not different between patients and healthy donors. Naive and central memory subsets were obtained from all 30 or so donors, but regulatory and stem cell-like memory subsets were isolated from only 8 patients and roughly 8 healthy donors. Across all samples, fewer than 130 million sorted cells were examined, and cell number per subset correlated strongly with RNA yield. In the study, recently diagnosed type 1 diabetes patients and matched healthy donors were compared on the TCRB repertoires of their sorted circulating CD4+ T cell subsets. General study outcomes and caveats: The naive, central memory and regulatory TCRB repertoires appeared to resemble one another more closely among patients than among healthy donors. PCR might favor shorter templates, but patient and control samples were amplified and corrected together, so any skew would affect both groups equally. HLA sub-analyses involved small numbers of individuals, so any influence of HLA type on TCRB rearrangement remained unresolved. Sequencing cDNA rather than genomic DNA could over-represent highly expressing activated cells, although activation and CD3 levels did not differ between groups. Type 1 diabetes patients showed a moderate but significant shortening of TCRB CDR3 length in all four CD4+ subsets. Fewer insertions and more nucleotide deletions at VDJ recombination sites were observed in patients with type 1 diabetes, implying thymic rearrangement abnormalities.

Remarks on this clone: Its antigen remains unidentified. Qualities for individual bases were not recorded, and no much larger clone is one base off.

The entire isolated RNA was reverse transcribed using the High Capacity cDNA Reverse Transcription Kit, and thus expressed TCRB transcripts were sequenced. Deep immunoSEQ sequencing was performed on naive, central memory and regulatory T cell samples, with an average of approximately 4 million total reads per sample. After sorted cells were lysed in RLT buffer, RNA was extracted with DNase-treated RNeasy Micro or Mini kits, with the choice depending on cell number. To prevent cross-contamination, every cell subset was processed on its own, while patient and healthy donor samples were processed together. TCRB sequences were amplified from cDNA with the immunoSEQ multiplex PCR, producing 87-bp fragments spanning the CDR3 region. Sequencing of the amplicons was performed on the Illumina HiSeq platform. As for the authors' bioinformatics: PCR bias was computationally corrected using synthetic template baselines, reads within Hamming distance 2 were collapsed, and singletons that could not be merged were discarded. Reads were aligned to IMGT to assign V, D and J genes, CDR3 length, and insertions or deletions at six rearrangement sites. Within each subset, clonotype counts were normalized to sorted cell number, and only after that were true diversity and Gini coefficients computed with the tcR R package. Repertoire sharing was quantified using the overlap coefficient calculated on TCRB nucleotide sequences. Out-of-frame TCRB sequences from naive cells were analyzed to stand in for the pre-selection repertoire. This is the immuneACCESS table as TCRdb keeps it, with only in-frame sequences that have V and J called. A part of the clones is gone; compared with another copy, unresolved V genes explain less than half, and the rest is unexplained. V and J calls and clone size are copied from that table; D and trimming were computed from the DNA. The sample yields under 800,000 clones; about 16% were counted once. Approximately 0.087% of the sample is held by the ten biggest clonotypes.

Per the germline V gene (reference sequence), GTSNPN is the CDR1 and SVGIG is the CDR2. From the cysteine up to the phenylalanine, the CDR3 has a length of 14 residues. Only the CDR3 portion is preserved as DNA: 42 bases, with reading frame beginning at the first base. V is cut back by 2 bases and J by 5 bases, with 1 base in the junction unmatched. Each donor gave one peripheral blood draw, averaging approximately 110 mL, which was collected into heparinised tubes. A BD FACSAria II was used to sort naive, central memory, regulatory and stem cell-like memory CD4+ T cells with a panel that included CD45RO, CCR7, CD25, CD127, CD95 and CD27. Every sorted population had a purity above 98%. PBMCs were separated immediately by Lymphoprep density gradient centrifugation and were stained directly, without being cultured. To minimize batch effects, samples were stained and sorted in pairs, one healthy donor with one patient per experiment.

The receptor was isolated from a young man in good health. Material: naive CD4+ T cells from blood. The cell subset or site label for this specimen denotes: true naive CD4+ T cells. Recombination joined TRBV30 with TRBJ2-3, and 13 bases in between align with TRBD2. The CDR3 protein: CAWSRTSGGDTQYF. The sequenced DNA: TGTGCCTGGAGTAGGACTAGCGGGGGAGATACGCAGTATTTT.